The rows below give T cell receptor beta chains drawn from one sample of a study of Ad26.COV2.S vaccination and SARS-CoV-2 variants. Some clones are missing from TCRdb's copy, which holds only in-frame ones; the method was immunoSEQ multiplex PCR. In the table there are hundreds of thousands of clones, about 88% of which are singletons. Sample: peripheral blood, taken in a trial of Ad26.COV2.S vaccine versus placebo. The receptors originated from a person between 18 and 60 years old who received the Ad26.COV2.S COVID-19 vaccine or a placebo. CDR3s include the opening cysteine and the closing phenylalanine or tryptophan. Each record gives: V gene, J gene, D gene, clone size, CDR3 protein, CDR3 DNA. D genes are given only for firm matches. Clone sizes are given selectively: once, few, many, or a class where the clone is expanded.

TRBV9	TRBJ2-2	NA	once	CASSVGEELFF	TGTGCCAGCAGCGTCGGAGAGGAGCTGTTTTTT
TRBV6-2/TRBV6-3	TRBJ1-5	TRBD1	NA	CASSFSRGFRFQPQHF	TGTGCCAGCAGTTTCTCCAGGGGGTTCCGTTTTCAGCCCCAGCATTTT
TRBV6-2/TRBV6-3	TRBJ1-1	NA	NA	CASSYIKAPRNTEAFF	TGTGCCAGCAGTTATATTAAGGCCCCAAGGAACACTGAAGCTTTCTTT
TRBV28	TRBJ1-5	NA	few	CAIGGQPQHF	TGTGCCATCGGGGGTCAGCCCCAGCATTTT
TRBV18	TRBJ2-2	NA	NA	CASSPLGEPANTGELFF	TGTGCCAGCTCACCATTAGGGGAGCCCGCGAACACCGGGGAGCTGTTTTTT
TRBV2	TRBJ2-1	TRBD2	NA	CASSAGGLQFF	TGTGCCAGCAGTGCGGGGGGGCTACAGTTCTTC
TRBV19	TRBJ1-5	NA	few	CASSPGSTPPQHF	TGTGCCAGTAGCCCCGGGAGCACACCGCCCCAGCATTTT
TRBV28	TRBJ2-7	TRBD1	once	CASHTPGTAVSYEQYF	TGTGCCAGCCATACCCCAGGGACAGCTGTCTCCTACGAGCAGTACTTC
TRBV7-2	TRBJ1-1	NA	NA	CASSLEGVAEAFF	TGTGCCAGCAGCTTAGAGGGTGTGGCTGAAGCTTTCTTT
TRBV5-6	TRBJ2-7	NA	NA	CASSETRGRTYEQYF	TGTGCCAGCAGCGAGACTCGGGGCAGAACCTACGAGCAGTACTTC
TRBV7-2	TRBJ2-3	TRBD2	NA	CASSSGLAGRSSTDTQYF	TGTGCCAGCAGCTCCGGACTAGCGGGACGATCTAGCACAGATACGCAGTATTTT
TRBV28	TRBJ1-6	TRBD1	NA	CASSFYRGASPLHF	TGTGCCAGCAGTTTCTACAGGGGGGCTTCACCCCTCCACTTT
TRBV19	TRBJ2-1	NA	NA	CASSMSYRAGQFF	TGTGCCAGTAGTATGTCCTACAGGGCCGGTCAGTTCTTC